This entry is about one TCR beta chain. This specimen comes from a study of technical replicates of blood from several donors. This table comes from immunoSEQ multiplex PCR, and its TCRdb copy is limited to in-frame clones, with some not included. The data hold approximately 12,000 clones, with roughly 93% observed a single time. The junction had 10 bases not matched to a gene; V was cut back by 7 bases and J by 5 bases. Germline CDR1 SQVTM, CDR2 ANQGSEA. This CDR3 region has 14 residues. The rearrangement links TRBV29-1 to TRBJ2-7, with TRBD2 matching over 11 bases. Sequenced input: PBMCs. The source of this sequence is a human donor in good health. The CDR3 sequence is CSGLGVAGGDEQYF. Here the CDR3 DNA reads TGCAGCGGCCTCGGGGTAGCGGGAGGGGACGAGCAGTACTTC.